This entry lists 10 T cell receptor beta chains sequenced from one sample in a study of cytomegalovirus exposure and HLA in healthy donors. The table came from immunoSEQ multiplex PCR; TCRdb's copy has only in-frame clones and leaves some out. The table includes about 110,000 clones, approximately 96% detected once. Material: PBMCs. These receptor sequences come from a woman between 18 and 29 years old in good health and CMV-seronegative.

The chain recombines TRBV6-5 with TRBJ2-1; D might be TRBD2 (5 bases). The CDR3 length is 14 residues. CDR1 is MNHEY, CDR2 SVGAGI, per germline. Trimming took off 0 bases at V and 13 bases at J, with 16 bases between the two ends. The CDR3 region is CASSYSVLAFEQFF. The CDR3 DNA reads TGTGCCAGCAGTTACTCTGTGCTAGCCTTCGAACAGTTCTTC.

The rearrangement joins TRBV18 to TRBJ1-1, with D hard to call. This CDR3 region has 13 residues. The germline V gene encodes CDR1 KGHSH and CDR2 LQKENI. The V and J ends lost 2 bases and 6 bases respectively, with 10 bases between them. CDR3 nucleotides: TGTGCCAGCTCACCAGCACAGTACTCTGAAGCTTTCTTT. This sequence encodes CASSPAQYSEAFF.

The V call is TRBV6-5, the J call TRBJ2-3, with 7 bases that match TRBD1. Germline CDR1 and CDR2: MNHEY and SVGAGI. The CDR3 is 14 amino acids. The J segment lost 8 bases and the V segment lost 2 bases, leaving 7 bases of the junction unmatched. The CDR3 sequence is CASSYQQGSSTQYF. Here the CDR3 DNA reads TGTGCCAGCAGTTACCAACAGGGGAGCAGTACGCAGTATTTT.

This clone has only one observation. The V gene is TRBV4-1, the J gene TRBJ2-6; TRBD1 matches at 9 bases. This CDR3 region has 17 residues. The germline gives CDR1 MGHRA, CDR2 YSYEKL. Trimming cost V 2 bases and J 2 bases; bases outside gene matches: 4. The CDR3 bases are TGCGCCAGCAGCCAACCCGGGACAGGGACTGGGGCCAACGTCCTGACTTTC. It codes for CASSQPGTGTGANVLTF.

The CDR3 DNA follows: TGTGCCAGCAGCTTAAATGGGGGCAACACTGAAGCTTTCTTT. The encoded protein is CASSLNGGNTEAFF. The chain combines TRBV7-3 with TRBJ1-1, with a weak D call TRBD1 (6 bases). The CDR3 loop spans 14 amino acids. From germline, CDR1 is SGHTA and CDR2 FQGTGA. Trimming cost V 1 base and J 2 bases, with 8 bases left between them.

This chain joins TRBV19 and TRBJ1-5; D remains ambiguous. CDR1 and CDR2 (germline): LNHDA, SQIVND (reference sequence). V lost 4 bases to trimming and J lost 0 bases, with 10 bases between them. The CDR3 runs 15 residues. The CDR3 is CASSRWAYSNQPQHF. The CDR3 nucleotides read TGTGCCAGTAGTAGGTGGGCGTATAGCAATCAGCCCCAGCATTTT.

The chain joins TRBV10-3 to TRBJ2-1; TRBD1 agrees at 8 bases. V lost 7 bases and J lost 8; bases outside the gene matches: 4. CDR3 length: 12 amino acids. Germline assignment: CDR1 ENHRY and CDR2 SYGVKD. CDR3 nucleotide sequence: TGTGCCATCAAATCGACAGGGGATGAGCAGTTCTTC. Amino acids: CAIKSTGDEQFF.

J is TRBJ1-1 and V is TRBV7-9; possibly TRBD1 for D (6 bases). The CDR3 spans 13 residues. CDR1 is SEHNR, CDR2 FQNEAQ, per germline (reference sequence). Trimming left V 7 bases short and J 1 base short, with 10 bases between. CDR3 protein: CASKGQPNTEAFF. CDR3 DNA sequence: TGTGCCAGCAAAGGACAGCCGAACACTGAAGCTTTCTTT.

Remarks on this clone: At one end, the junction sequence differs from germline, possibly due to a read error. At the DNA level, this CDR3 is encoded by other sequences in the same sample as well. The CDR3 spells CATSRDSRLVPQHF. The CDR3, as DNA: TGTGCCACCAGCAGAGATTCGCGACTTGTCCCCCAACATTTT. The V call is TRBV15, the J call TRBJ1-5; D is uncertain. Germline loops: CDR1 LNHNV, CDR2 YYDKDF (reference sequence). The CDR3 covers 14 residues.

The V gene is TRBV5-1, the J gene TRBJ2-7; TRBD1 might be the D (6 bases). V was pared by 2 bases and J by 3 bases, with 15 bases between. The CDR3 loop spans 15 amino acids. Germline V gives CDR1 SGHRS, CDR2 YFSETQ. The CDR3 DNA is TGCGCCAGCAGCTTAAGAGCGGACAGCCACTACGAGCAGTACTTC. It encodes CASSLRADSHYEQYF.